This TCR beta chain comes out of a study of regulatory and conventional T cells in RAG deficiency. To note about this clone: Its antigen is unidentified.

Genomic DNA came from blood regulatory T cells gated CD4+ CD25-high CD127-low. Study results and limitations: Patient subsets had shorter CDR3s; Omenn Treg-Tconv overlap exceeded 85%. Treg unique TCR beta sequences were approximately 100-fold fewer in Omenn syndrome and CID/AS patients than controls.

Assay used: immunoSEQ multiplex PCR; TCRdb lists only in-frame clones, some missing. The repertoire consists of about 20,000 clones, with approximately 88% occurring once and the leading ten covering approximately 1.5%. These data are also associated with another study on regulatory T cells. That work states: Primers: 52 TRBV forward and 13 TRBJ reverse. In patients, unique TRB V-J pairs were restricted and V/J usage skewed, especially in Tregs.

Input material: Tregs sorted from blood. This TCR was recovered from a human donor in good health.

The CDR3, as DNA: TGTGCCAGCAGCGCCTCGGTGGGGCGCACAGATACGCAGTATTTT. Its translation is CASSASVGRTDTQYF. This sequence joins TRBV7-3 and TRBJ2-3, with TRBD1 as a possible D gene (5 bases). The CDR3 is made up of 15 amino acids. Germline CDR1 reads SGHTA; CDR2 reads FQGTGA. Trimming left V 5 bases short and J 1 base short, with 13 bases between.